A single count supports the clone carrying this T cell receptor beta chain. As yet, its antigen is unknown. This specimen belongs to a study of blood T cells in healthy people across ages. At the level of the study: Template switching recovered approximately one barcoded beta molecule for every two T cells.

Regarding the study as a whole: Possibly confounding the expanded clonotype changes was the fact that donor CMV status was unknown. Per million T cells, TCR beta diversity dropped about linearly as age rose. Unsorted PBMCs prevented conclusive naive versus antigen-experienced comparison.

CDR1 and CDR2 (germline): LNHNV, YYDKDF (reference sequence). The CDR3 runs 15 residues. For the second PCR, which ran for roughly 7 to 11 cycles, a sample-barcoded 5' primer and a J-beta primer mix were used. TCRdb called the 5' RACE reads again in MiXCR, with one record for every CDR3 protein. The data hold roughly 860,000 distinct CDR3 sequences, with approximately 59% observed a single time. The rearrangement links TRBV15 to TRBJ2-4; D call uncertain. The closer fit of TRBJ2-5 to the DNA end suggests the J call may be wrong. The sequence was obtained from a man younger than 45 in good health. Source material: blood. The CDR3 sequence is CATSRGRSGQETQYF. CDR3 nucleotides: TGTGCCACCAGCAGAGGTCGGTCAGGCCAGGAGACCCAGTACTTC.